This T cell receptor beta chain was found in a study of identical twins. Study observations and caveats: Twins' excess sharing was less marked for out-of-frame beta sequences. For monozygotic twins, models underestimated out-of-frame TCR alpha sharing.

For this clonotype: Its target is unknown. The junction departs from germline at one end; a sequencing error may be responsible.

Germline-derived CDR1 and CDR2 are MNHNS and SASEGT. This CDR3 has 15 amino acids. TCRdb re-analysed the 5' RACE reads in MiXCR, keeping a single row per CDR3 protein. The sample contains some 900,000 distinct CDR3 sequences, more than 9% of which appear only once. The sample was also reused in another study, on yellow fever vaccine responses in identical twins.

The sample consisted of PBMCs. The chain employs TRBV6-1 and TRBJ2-7; D unclear. This clonotype originated in a woman aged 18 to 35 in good health. The CDR3 is CASSEAHPLSYVQYF. The CDR3, as DNA: TGTGCCAGCAGTGAAGCACACCCCTTGTCCTACGTGCAGTACTTC.